This TCR beta chain was identified during a study of cytomegalovirus exposure and HLA in healthy donors. Study results and caveats: Sequencing likely produced, as an artifact, a cluster of highly shared sequence variants. With later analysis, a missense DCLRE1C variant became linked to TCR beta V- and J-gene trimming. In the analysis, some V segments, TRBV6-2 and TRBV6-3 included, were excluded as indistinguishable.

This CDR3 is built from 14 residues. Trimming stripped 0 bases from V and 0 bases from J, with 7 bases between. Germline values: CDR1 SGHKS, CDR2 YYEKEE (reference sequence). Details on this clone: Its antigen is not known.

PCR amplification relied on 60 Vbeta primers (plus 13 Jbeta primers). Authors' data handling: Counted up in a later analysis, unique TCR beta chains came to approximately 83 million, with around 9.9 million shared. Libraries were prepared by immunoSEQ multiplex PCR; TCRdb keeps only in-frame clonotypes and omits some of them. The V and J calls and clone size come from that table; D and trimming were worked out from the DNA. The table lists roughly 75,000 clones. The material sequenced was PBMCs. The clonotype originates from a boy between 10 and 17 years old in good health and CMV-seronegative. V usage is TRBV5-5 and J usage is TRBJ2-7; no definite D call. This CDR3 is CASSLGKSSYEQYF. In DNA, the CDR3 is TGTGCCAGCAGCTTGGGTAAGAGCTCCTACGAGCAGTACTTC.